This T cell receptor beta chain is from a study of OX40 agonist ivuxolimab in advanced cancers. Study in general: Clinicians treated patients with ivuxolimab, an agonistic anti-OX40 (CD134) antibody.

This clone was seen just once. The CDR3 runs 15 residues. Trimming took off 0 bases at V and 6 bases at J, with 12 bases between the two ends. In germline, CDR1 is SGHDT, CDR2 YYEEEE. Produced via immunoSEQ multiplex PCR; TCRdb's table is partial and in-frame only. The sample holds roughly 70,000 clones; 70% to 90% are singletons and the top ten take roughly 11%. This chain links TRBV5-6 with TRBJ2-2; D is uncertain. The sample consisted of CD4+ or CD8+ T cells sorted from blood, taken in a trial of the OX40 agonist ivuxolimab. This TCR derives from an adult with an advanced solid tumor such as melanoma, head and neck, liver or kidney cancer. The CDR3 protein is CASSLDFPGPGELFF. CDR3 nucleotide sequence: TGTGCCAGCAGCTTGGATTTCCCGGGCCCCGGGGAGCTGTTTTTT.